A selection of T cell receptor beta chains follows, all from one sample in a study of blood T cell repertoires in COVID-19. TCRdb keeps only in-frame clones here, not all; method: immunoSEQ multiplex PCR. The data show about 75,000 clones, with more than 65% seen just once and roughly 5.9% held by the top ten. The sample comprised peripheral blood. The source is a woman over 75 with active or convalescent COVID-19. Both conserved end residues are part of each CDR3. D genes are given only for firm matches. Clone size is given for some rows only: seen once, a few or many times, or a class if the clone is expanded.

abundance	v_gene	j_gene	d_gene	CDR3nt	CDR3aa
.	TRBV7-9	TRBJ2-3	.	TGTGCCAGCAGCTTGGGCAGCCTCGGCACAGATACGCAGTATTTT	CASSLGSLGTDTQYF
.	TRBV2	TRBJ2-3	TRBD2	TGTGCCACCGTCCCCCAGCTAGCGGCAAGCACAGATACGCAGTATTTT	CATVPQLAASTDTQYF
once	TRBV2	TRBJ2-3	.	TGTGCCAGCACTACTCACAGGGGCACAGATACGCAGTATTTT	CASTTHRGTDTQYF
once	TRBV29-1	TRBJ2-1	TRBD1	TGCAGCGTTGAAACAGGGGGAAGCTCCTACAATGAGCAGTTCTTC	CSVETGGSSYNEQFF
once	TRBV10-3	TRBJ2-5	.	TGTGCCATCAGTCGGGATCCGGAGACCCAGTACTTC	CAISRDPETQYF
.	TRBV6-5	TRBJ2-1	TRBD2	TGTGCCAGCAGACTAGCGGGGGGAACGGCTAATGAGCAGTTCTTC	CASRLAGGTANEQFF
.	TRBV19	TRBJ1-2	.	TGTGCCAGTAGTATACAGGGTGCCTATGGCTACACCTTC	CASSIQGAYGYTF
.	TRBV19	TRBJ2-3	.	TGTGCCAGTAGTCCGCAGGGTGACACAGATACGCAGTATTTT	CASSPQGDTDTQYF
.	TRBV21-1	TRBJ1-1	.	TGTGCCAGCAGCAAAGGGGGACAGGAGATGAACACTGAAGCTTTCTTT	CASSKGGQEMNTEAFF
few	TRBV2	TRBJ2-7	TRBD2	TGTGCCAGCAGTGCGGGGGGGAGGAAGCAGTACTTC	CASSAGGRKQYF
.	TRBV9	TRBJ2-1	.	TGTGCCAGCAGCGTAGCGGGGGCAGGGGGTAATGAGCAGTTCTTC	CASSVAGAGGNEQFF
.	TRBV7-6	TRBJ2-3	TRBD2	TGTGCCAGCAGCTTGATGGCGGGAGTTGGGGCGCAGTATTTT	CASSLMAGVGAQYF
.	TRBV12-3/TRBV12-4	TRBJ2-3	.	TGTGCCAGCAGTTTAGCTCACACAGATACGCAGTATTTT	CASSLAHTDTQYF
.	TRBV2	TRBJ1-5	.	TGTGCCAGCAGACAGGACGCCCTAGGCAATCAGCCCCAGCATTTT	CASRQDALGNQPQHF
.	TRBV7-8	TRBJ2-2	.	TGTGCCAGCAGCCGACTCACCGGGGAGCTGTTTTTT	CASSRLTGELFF
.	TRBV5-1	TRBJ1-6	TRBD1	TGCGCCAGCAGCTTGGGACAGGGAAATTCACCCCTCCACTTT	CASSLGQGNSPLHF
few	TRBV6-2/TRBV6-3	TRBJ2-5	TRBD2	TGTGCCAGCAGTCGCATAGCGGGGGGAGAGACCCAGTACTTC	CASSRIAGGETQYF
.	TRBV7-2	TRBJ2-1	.	TGTGCCAGCACCCTTTGGAGCGCCAATGAGCAGTTCTTC	CASTLWSANEQFF
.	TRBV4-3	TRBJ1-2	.	TGCGCCAGCAGCCAAGAATGGGGGCCTGGCTATGGCTACACCTTC	CASSQEWGPGYGYTF
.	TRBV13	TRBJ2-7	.	TGTGCCAGCAGTCCAGTCCGCGGCGAGCAGTACTTC	CASSPVRGEQYF
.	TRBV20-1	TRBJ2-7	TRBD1	TGCAGTGCTAGTGAGGCGGGACAGGACGCCGAGCAGTACTTC	CSASEAGQDAEQYF
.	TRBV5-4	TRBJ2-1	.	TGTGCCAGCAGCTTGAGTGGACACCCCTACAATGAGCAGTTCTTC	CASSLSGHPYNEQFF
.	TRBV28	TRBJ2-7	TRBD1	TGTGCCAGCAGTTCCTACCCCACAGGGGGCAGGTCCTACGAGCAGTACTTC	CASSSYPTGGRSYEQYF
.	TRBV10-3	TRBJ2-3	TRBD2	TGTGCCATCAGTGAGGGGGGAGGGCCGGACCACACAGATACGCAGTATTTT	CAISEGGGPDHTDTQYF
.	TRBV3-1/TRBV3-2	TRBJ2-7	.	TGTGCCAGCAGCCGGCGGGCCTACGAGCAGTACTTC	CASSRRAYEQYF
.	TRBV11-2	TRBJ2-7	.	TGTGCCAGCAGCCCTGGCAGGGAATACTACGAGCAGTACTTC	CASSPGREYYEQYF
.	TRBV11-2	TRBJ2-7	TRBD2	TGTGCCAGCAGCCTCGGACTAGCGGGGGCCTACGAGCAGTACTTC	CASSLGLAGAYEQYF
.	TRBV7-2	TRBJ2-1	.	TGTGCCAGCAGCCCCCAAGGCTCGGGAAGCCTCAATGAGCAGTTCTTC	CASSPQGSGSLNEQFF
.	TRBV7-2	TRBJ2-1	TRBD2	TGTGCCAGCAGCCGGAGCGGGGGGGCCAATGAGCAGTTCTTC	CASSRSGGANEQFF
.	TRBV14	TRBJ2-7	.	TGTGCCAGCAGCCCTGGACTCCCTCGGGAGCAGTACTTC	CASSPGLPREQYF
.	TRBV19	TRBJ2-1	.	TGTGCAAGCAGGGGCGATGAGCAGTTCTTC	CASRGDEQFF
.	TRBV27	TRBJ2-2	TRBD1	TGTGCCAGCAGTTCATATAAACAGGGGTTCACCGGGGAGCTGTTTTTT	CASSSYKQGFTGELFF
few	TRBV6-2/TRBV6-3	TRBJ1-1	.	TGTGCCAGCAGTAAAACACGCACTGAAGCTTTCTTT	CASSKTRTEAFF
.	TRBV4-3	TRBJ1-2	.	TGCGCCAGCAGCACGCACCCTACAGGGCGGAGTAACTATGGCTACACCTTC	CASSTHPTGRSNYGYTF
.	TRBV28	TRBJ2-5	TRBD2	TGTGCCAGCAGTTTCATTAGCGGGACCCAAGAGACCCAGTACTTC	CASSFISGTQETQYF
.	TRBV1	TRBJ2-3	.	TGCACCAGTCGGGGGGCCAGGGGAGATACGCAGTATTTT	CTSRGARGDTQYF
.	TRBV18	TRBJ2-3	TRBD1	TGTGCCAGCTCATCCGGACAGGGGGCGTCTCGCCGTGATACGCAGTATTTT	CASSSGQGASRRDTQYF
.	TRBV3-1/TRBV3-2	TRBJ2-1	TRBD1	TGTGCCAGCAGCCAGCAGGGGGCGCGGTACAATGAGCAGTTCTTC	CASSQQGARYNEQFF
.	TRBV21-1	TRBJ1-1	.	TGTGCCAGCACTAACAGGGGGCGAAACACTGAAGCTTTCTTT	CASTNRGRNTEAFF
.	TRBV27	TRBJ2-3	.	TGTGCCAGCAGTCCTAGATCCGATACGCAGTATTTT	CASSPRSDTQYF
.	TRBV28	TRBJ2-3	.	TGTGCCAGCAGTGAGACAGTCACAGATACGCAGTATTTT	CASSETVTDTQYF
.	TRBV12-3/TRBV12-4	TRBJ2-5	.	TGTGCCAGCAGTACCTGGAGCGAAGAGACCCAGTACTTC	CASSTWSEETQYF
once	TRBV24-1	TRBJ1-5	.	TGTGCACAATCCGCGCTGGGTTTTCGGAACCTAGATGGCAATCAGCCCCAGCATTTT	CAQSALGFRNLDGNQPQHF
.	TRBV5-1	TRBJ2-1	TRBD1	TGCGCCAGCAGCTTCCCCGGGACAGAGCTTTGGGTTGAGCAGTTCTTC	CASSFPGTELWVEQFF
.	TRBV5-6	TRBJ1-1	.	TGTGCCAGCAGCGTACCGTTCAGGGACACTGAAGCTTTCTTT	CASSVPFRDTEAFF
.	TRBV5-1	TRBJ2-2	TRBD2	TGCGCCAGCAGCTTCTCCATTGGACTAGCGGATAACACCGGGGAGCTGTTTTTT	CASSFSIGLADNTGELFF
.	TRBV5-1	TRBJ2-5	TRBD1	TGCGCCAGCAGCTTGATCGTCCTAGGGACAGGGTCTAAAGAGACCCAGTACTTC	CASSLIVLGTGSKETQYF
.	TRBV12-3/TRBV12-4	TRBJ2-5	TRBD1	TGTGCCAGCAGACGGACAGGGGAAGAGACCCAGTACTTC	CASRRTGEETQYF
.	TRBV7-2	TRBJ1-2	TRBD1	TGTGCCAGCAGCGAGTATGAGACAGGGGATGGCTACACCTTC	CASSEYETGDGYTF
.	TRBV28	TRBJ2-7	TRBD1	TGTGCCAGCAGTTCCGGACAGGGTCGTCAGTACGAGCAGTACTTC	CASSSGQGRQYEQYF
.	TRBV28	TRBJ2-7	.	TGTGCCAGCAGTTTATGGCAGGGCAGGGTATTCGAGCAGTACTTC	CASSLWQGRVFEQYF
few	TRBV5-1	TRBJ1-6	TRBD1	TGCGCCAGCAGCTTAGGGCAGGGGGATCGTTCACCCCTCCACTTT	CASSLGQGDRSPLHF
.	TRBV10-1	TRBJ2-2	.	TGCGCCAGCAGCGGCGGGGGGGAGCTGTTTTTT	CASSGGGELFF
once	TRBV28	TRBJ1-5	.	TGTGCCAGCAAGAACGCGCTCCATCAGCCCCAGCATTTT	CASKNALHQPQHF